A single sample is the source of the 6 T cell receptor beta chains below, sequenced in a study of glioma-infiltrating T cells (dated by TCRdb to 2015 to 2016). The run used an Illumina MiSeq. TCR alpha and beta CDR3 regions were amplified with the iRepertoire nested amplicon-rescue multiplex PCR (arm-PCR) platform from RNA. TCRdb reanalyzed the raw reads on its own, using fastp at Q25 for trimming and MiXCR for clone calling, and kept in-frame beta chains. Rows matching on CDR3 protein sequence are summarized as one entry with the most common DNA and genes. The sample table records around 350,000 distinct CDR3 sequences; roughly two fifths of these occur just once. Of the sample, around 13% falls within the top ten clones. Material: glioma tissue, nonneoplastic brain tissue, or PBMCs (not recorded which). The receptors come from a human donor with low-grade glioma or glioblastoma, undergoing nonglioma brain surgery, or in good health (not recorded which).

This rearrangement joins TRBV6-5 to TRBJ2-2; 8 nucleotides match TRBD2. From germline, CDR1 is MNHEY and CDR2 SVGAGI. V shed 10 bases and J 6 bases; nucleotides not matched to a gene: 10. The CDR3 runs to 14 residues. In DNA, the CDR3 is TGTGCCATCGGTGCGGGAGGAGGACCCGGGGAGCTGTTTTTT. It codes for CAIGAGGGPGELFF.

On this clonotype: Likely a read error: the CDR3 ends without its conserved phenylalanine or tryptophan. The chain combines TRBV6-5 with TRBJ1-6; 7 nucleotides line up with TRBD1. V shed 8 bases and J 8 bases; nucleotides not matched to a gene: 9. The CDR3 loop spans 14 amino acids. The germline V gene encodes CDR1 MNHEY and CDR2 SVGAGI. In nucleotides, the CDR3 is TGTGCCAGCTCACCAACAGGGGTTGATTCACCCCTCCACTCT. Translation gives CASSPTGVDSPLHS.

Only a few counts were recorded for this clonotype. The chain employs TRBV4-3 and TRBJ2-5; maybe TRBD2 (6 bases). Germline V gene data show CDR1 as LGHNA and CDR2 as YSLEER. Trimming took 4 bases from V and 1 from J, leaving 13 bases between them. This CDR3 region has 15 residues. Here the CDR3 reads CASSPQYSGQETQYF. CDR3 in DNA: TGCGCCAGCAGCCCCCAGTATAGCGGCCAAGAGACCCAGTACTTC.

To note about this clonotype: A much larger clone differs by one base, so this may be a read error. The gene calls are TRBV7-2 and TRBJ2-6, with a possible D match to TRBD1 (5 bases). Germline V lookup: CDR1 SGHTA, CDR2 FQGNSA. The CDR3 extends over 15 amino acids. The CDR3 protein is CASSQARDGDNVLTF. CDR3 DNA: TGTGCCAGCAGCCAAGCCAGGGATGGGGACAACGTCCTGACTTTC.

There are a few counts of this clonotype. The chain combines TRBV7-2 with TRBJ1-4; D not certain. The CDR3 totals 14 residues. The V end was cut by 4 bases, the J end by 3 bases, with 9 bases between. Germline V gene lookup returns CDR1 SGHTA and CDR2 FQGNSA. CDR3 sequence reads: CASSSTGSNEKLFF. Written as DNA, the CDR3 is TGTGCCAGCAGCTCAACGGGGTCTAATGAAAAACTGTTTTTT.

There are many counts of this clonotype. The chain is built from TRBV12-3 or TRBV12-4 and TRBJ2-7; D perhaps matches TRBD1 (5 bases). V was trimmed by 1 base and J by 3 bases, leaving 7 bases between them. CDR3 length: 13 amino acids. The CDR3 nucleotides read TGTGCCAGCAGTTTAGGACAGATCTACGAGCAGTACTTC. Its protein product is CASSLGQIYEQYF.